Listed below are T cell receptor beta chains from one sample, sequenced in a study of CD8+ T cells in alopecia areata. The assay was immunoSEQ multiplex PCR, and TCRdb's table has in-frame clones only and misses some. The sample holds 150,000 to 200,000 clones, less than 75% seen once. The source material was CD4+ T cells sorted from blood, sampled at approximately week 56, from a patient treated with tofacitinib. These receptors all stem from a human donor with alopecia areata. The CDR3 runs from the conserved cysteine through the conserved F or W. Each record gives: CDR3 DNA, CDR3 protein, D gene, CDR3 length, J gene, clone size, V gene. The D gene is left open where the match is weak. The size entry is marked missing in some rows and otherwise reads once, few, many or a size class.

CDR3 DNA: TGTGCCAGCAGCCGACAGAACGGGGAGCTGTTTTTT
CDR3 protein: CASSRQNGELFF
D gene: -
CDR3 length: 12
J gene: TRBJ2-2
clone size: -
V gene: TRBV7-6

CDR3 DNA: TGCAGCGTTGGAGACTACAGCACAGATACGCAGTATTTT
CDR3 protein: CSVGDYSTDTQYF
D gene: -
CDR3 length: 13
J gene: TRBJ2-3
clone size: few
V gene: TRBV29-1

CDR3 DNA: TGTGCCAGCAGTGCGGGGCAATATCGCACAGATACGCAGTATTTT
CDR3 protein: CASSAGQYRTDTQYF
D gene: -
CDR3 length: 15
J gene: TRBJ2-3
clone size: -
V gene: TRBV27

CDR3 DNA: TGCGCCAGCAGCCCCGAGGGGATCGGTTCGGGGAGATCAACCTACGAGCAGTACTTC
CDR3 protein: CASSPEGIGSGRSTYEQYF
D gene: -
CDR3 length: 19
J gene: TRBJ2-7
clone size: few
V gene: TRBV5-1

CDR3 DNA: TGCAGCGTTGATCGTGGCGAAGTAATGGTTGGTGGCAATGAGCAGTTCTTC
CDR3 protein: CSVDRGEVMVGGNEQFF
D gene: -
CDR3 length: 17
J gene: TRBJ2-1
clone size: -
V gene: TRBV29-1

CDR3 DNA: TGCGCCAGCAGCTTTAGCGACGGACGGATAGTAAACCCCTATGGCTACACCTTC
CDR3 protein: CASSFSDGRIVNPYGYTF
D gene: -
CDR3 length: 18
J gene: TRBJ1-2
clone size: few
V gene: TRBV5-1

CDR3 DNA: TGCGCCAGCAGCTTGGCCGGACAGGGGAAGGGCTACACCTTC
CDR3 protein: CASSLAGQGKGYTF
D gene: TRBD1
CDR3 length: 14
J gene: TRBJ1-2
clone size: -
V gene: TRBV5-1

CDR3 DNA: TGTGCCAGCAGTGGCCGTCAAATGGGGGGGAGGCAAGAGACCCAGTACTTC
CDR3 protein: CASSGRQMGGRQETQYF
D gene: TRBD2
CDR3 length: 17
J gene: TRBJ2-5
clone size: -
V gene: TRBV25-1

CDR3 DNA: -
CDR3 protein: CASSQVGGGASAYF
D gene: -
CDR3 length: 14
J gene: TRBJ2-3
clone size: -
V gene: TRBV4-1

CDR3 DNA: TGCAGCGTCACCGGGGGGGCTACAGGGGCGGCCTATGGCTACACCTTC
CDR3 protein: CSVTGGATGAAYGYTF
D gene: TRBD1
CDR3 length: 16
J gene: TRBJ1-2
clone size: -
V gene: TRBV29-1

CDR3 DNA: TGTGCCTGGAGTGTAAGAACGAGTCAGCCCCAGCATTTT
CDR3 protein: CAWSVRTSQPQHF
D gene: -
CDR3 length: 13
J gene: TRBJ1-5
clone size: few
V gene: TRBV30

CDR3 DNA: TGCGCCAGCAGTCAAGAGGGACAGGTCTATAGCAATCAGCCCCAGCATTTT
CDR3 protein: CASSQEGQVYSNQPQHF
D gene: TRBD1
CDR3 length: 17
J gene: TRBJ1-5
clone size: few
V gene: TRBV23-1

CDR3 DNA: TGTGCCAGCAAGACAGGGGACTCCTACAATGAGCAGTTCTTC
CDR3 protein: CASKTGDSYNEQFF
D gene: TRBD1
CDR3 length: 14
J gene: TRBJ2-1
clone size: once
V gene: TRBV6-1

CDR3 DNA: TGTGCCAGCAGCCGAATAGGGACAGTCGGCGAGACCCAGTACTTC
CDR3 protein: CASSRIGTVGETQYF
D gene: TRBD1
CDR3 length: 15
J gene: TRBJ2-5
clone size: -
V gene: TRBV7-3

CDR3 DNA: TGTGCCAGCAGCTTAGACCGGGGTCCAACCCAGTACTTC
CDR3 protein: CASSLDRGPTQYF
D gene: -
CDR3 length: 13
J gene: TRBJ2-5
clone size: few
V gene: TRBV5-6

CDR3 DNA: TGTGCCAGCAGCTTAGCGGCGGGCGGGGGGGCCGTGGATACGCAGTATTTT
CDR3 protein: CASSLAAGGGAVDTQYF
D gene: TRBD2
CDR3 length: 17
J gene: TRBJ2-3
clone size: few
V gene: TRBV7-2

CDR3 DNA: TGCGCCAGCAGTCAATCGGAAGCTCCCAGGGTGGGCGGCTACACCTTC
CDR3 protein: CASSQSEAPRVGGYTF
D gene: -
CDR3 length: 16
J gene: TRBJ1-2
clone size: few
V gene: TRBV23-1

CDR3 DNA: TGCGCCAGCAGGCAGGAACCAGCCTACGAGCAGTACTTC
CDR3 protein: CASRQEPAYEQYF
D gene: -
CDR3 length: 13
J gene: TRBJ2-7
clone size: -
V gene: TRBV5-1

CDR3 DNA: TGTGCCTCCCAAATAGCGGGGGGCACAGATACGCAGTATTTT
CDR3 protein: CASQIAGGTDTQYF
D gene: TRBD2
CDR3 length: 14
J gene: TRBJ2-3
clone size: -
V gene: TRBV30

CDR3 DNA: TGTGCCAGCAGCTTGGAGGGAGGGGAGACCCAGTACTTC
CDR3 protein: CASSLEGGETQYF
D gene: TRBD2
CDR3 length: 13
J gene: TRBJ2-5
clone size: -
V gene: TRBV5-4

CDR3 DNA: TGCGCCAGCAGCTCCGGACAGGGGTACGAGCAGTACTTC
CDR3 protein: CASSSGQGYEQYF
D gene: TRBD1
CDR3 length: 13
J gene: TRBJ2-7
clone size: few
V gene: TRBV5-1

CDR3 DNA: TGCGCCAGCAGCCAAGTGGACATACTCTCCTACAATGAGCAGTTCTTC
CDR3 protein: CASSQVDILSYNEQFF
D gene: -
CDR3 length: 16
J gene: TRBJ2-1
clone size: few
V gene: TRBV4-1

CDR3 DNA: TGTGCCAGCAGCTCGGTGGGCATGAACACTGAAGCTTTCTTT
CDR3 protein: CASSSVGMNTEAFF
D gene: -
CDR3 length: 14
J gene: TRBJ1-1
clone size: few
V gene: TRBV6-1

CDR3 DNA: TGTGCCAGCAGCGGACAGGAGCAAGAGACCCAGTACTTC
CDR3 protein: CASSGQEQETQYF
D gene: -
CDR3 length: 13
J gene: TRBJ2-5
clone size: -
V gene: TRBV9

CDR3 DNA: TGTGCCAGCATCCAGGGGGCGAGCTCCTACGAGCAGTACTTC
CDR3 protein: CASIQGASSYEQYF
D gene: TRBD1
CDR3 length: 14
J gene: TRBJ2-7
clone size: -
V gene: TRBV28

CDR3 DNA: TGTGCCAGCTTCTCCGGGACCTGGGAGTTCTTC
CDR3 protein: CASFSGTWEFF
D gene: -
CDR3 length: 11
J gene: TRBJ2-1
clone size: -
V gene: TRBV6-5

CDR3 DNA: TGCGCCAGCAGCTCGGAGACAGGAAGGTACGAGCAGTACTTC
CDR3 protein: CASSSETGRYEQYF
D gene: -
CDR3 length: 14
J gene: TRBJ2-7
clone size: -
V gene: TRBV5-1

CDR3 DNA: TGCAGCGTTGAATTAGGGGGAGGCTACACCTTC
CDR3 protein: CSVELGGGYTF
D gene: -
CDR3 length: 11
J gene: TRBJ1-2
clone size: -
V gene: TRBV29-1

CDR3 DNA: TGTGCCATCAGTGAGTCGGCAGGGGCCCTCTCCTACGAGCAGTACTTC
CDR3 protein: CAISESAGALSYEQYF
D gene: -
CDR3 length: 16
J gene: TRBJ2-7
clone size: -
V gene: TRBV10-3

CDR3 DNA: TGTGCCATCAGTGAGTCGATGTCCGGGGGGCGGTACGAGCAGTACTTC
CDR3 protein: CAISESMSGGRYEQYF
D gene: -
CDR3 length: 16
J gene: TRBJ2-7
clone size: -
V gene: TRBV10-3

CDR3 DNA: TGTGCCTGGCTGAGTTATGGCTACACCTTC
CDR3 protein: CAWLSYGYTF
D gene: -
CDR3 length: 10
J gene: TRBJ1-2
clone size: once
V gene: TRBV30

CDR3 DNA: TGTGCCAGCAGCTTGGGACGGGACCCCTACGAGCAGTACTTC
CDR3 protein: CASSLGRDPYEQYF
D gene: -
CDR3 length: 14
J gene: TRBJ2-7
clone size: few
V gene: TRBV5-6

CDR3 DNA: TGCAGCGTTGTGGTAGGGGGCTCTGTCAAAAACATTCAGTACTTC
CDR3 protein: CSVVVGGSVKNIQYF
D gene: TRBD1
CDR3 length: 15
J gene: TRBJ2-4
clone size: -
V gene: TRBV29-1

CDR3 DNA: TGTGCCAGCAGCTTAGTAGCGGAGAACAATGAGCAGTTCTTC
CDR3 protein: CASSLVAENNEQFF
D gene: -
CDR3 length: 14
J gene: TRBJ2-1
clone size: few
V gene: TRBV11-3

CDR3 DNA: TGTGCCAGCAGTGATTTGAGTGAGCAGTTCTTC
CDR3 protein: CASSDLSEQFF
D gene: -
CDR3 length: 11
J gene: TRBJ2-1
clone size: once
V gene: TRBV2

CDR3 DNA: TGTGCCAGCAGCTTCTGGGACAGAGACACAGATACGCAGTATTTT
CDR3 protein: CASSFWDRDTDTQYF
D gene: TRBD1
CDR3 length: 15
J gene: TRBJ2-3
clone size: -
V gene: TRBV7-2

CDR3 DNA: TGTGCCTGGAGTGTACGGCACATTGTTAGCAATCAGCCCCAGCATTTT
CDR3 protein: CAWSVRHIVSNQPQHF
D gene: -
CDR3 length: 16
J gene: TRBJ1-5
clone size: once
V gene: TRBV30

CDR3 DNA: TGTGCCAGCAGCAGAAGCGGGGTGGAGACCCAGTACTTC
CDR3 protein: CASSRSGVETQYF
D gene: TRBD2
CDR3 length: 13
J gene: TRBJ2-5
clone size: few
V gene: TRBV13

CDR3 DNA: TGTGCCAGCAGCCAAGTGGGGAAGGGAGCCGAGCAGTACTTC
CDR3 protein: CASSQVGKGAEQYF
D gene: -
CDR3 length: 14
J gene: TRBJ2-7
clone size: few
V gene: TRBV14

CDR3 DNA: TGTGCCAGCAGCTCAACGGGACTAGTCAATGAGCAGTTCTTC
CDR3 protein: CASSSTGLVNEQFF
D gene: TRBD2
CDR3 length: 14
J gene: TRBJ2-1
clone size: few
V gene: TRBV7-2

CDR3 DNA: TGTGCCAGCAGCAAGCGACTAGCGGCGAACACCGGGGAGCTGTTTTTT
CDR3 protein: CASSKRLAANTGELFF
D gene: TRBD2
CDR3 length: 16
J gene: TRBJ2-2
clone size: -
V gene: TRBV9

CDR3 DNA: TGTGCCACCAGCAGAGCTTACGACGGAGAGACCCAGTACTTC
CDR3 protein: CATSRAYDGETQYF
D gene: -
CDR3 length: 14
J gene: TRBJ2-5
clone size: -
V gene: TRBV15

CDR3 DNA: TGTGCCAGTAGTATCGTGTGGGGCACCCGCTACGAGCAGTACTTC
CDR3 protein: CASSIVWGTRYEQYF
D gene: -
CDR3 length: 15
J gene: TRBJ2-7
clone size: few
V gene: TRBV19

CDR3 DNA: TGCGCCAGCAGTCCTAGCGGGGGGGCGACCTACGAGCAGTACTTC
CDR3 protein: CASSPSGGATYEQYF
D gene: TRBD2
CDR3 length: 15
J gene: TRBJ2-7
clone size: -
V gene: TRBV4-1

CDR3 DNA: TGTGCCAGCAGCGTAGCCCTAGGAAGGGAGACCCAGTACTTC
CDR3 protein: CASSVALGRETQYF
D gene: -
CDR3 length: 14
J gene: TRBJ2-5
clone size: -
V gene: TRBV9

CDR3 DNA: TGTGCCAGCAGCCAAGACCGAACAGGGAGAGCCTACGAGCAGTACTTC
CDR3 protein: CASSQDRTGRAYEQYF
D gene: -
CDR3 length: 16
J gene: TRBJ2-7
clone size: -
V gene: TRBV4-2

CDR3 DNA: TGTGCCAGCAGCTTGGGCGGGGGACGACAAGAGACCCAGTACTTC
CDR3 protein: CASSLGGGRQETQYF
D gene: TRBD2
CDR3 length: 15
J gene: TRBJ2-5
clone size: -
V gene: TRBV7-9

CDR3 DNA: TGCGCCAGCAGCTTGGGATCAACAGGGTCCGAGCAGTACTTC
CDR3 protein: CASSLGSTGSEQYF
D gene: -
CDR3 length: 14
J gene: TRBJ2-7
clone size: -
V gene: TRBV5-1